This TCR beta chain appears in the sequencing data of a study of T-cell memory formation after mild COVID-19. Turning to the study itself: Largely donor-specific TCR clusters were found. Regarding the study as a whole: The study found contracting CD4+ clones mainly in CM and EM and contracting CD8+ clones in EMRA.

TCRdb passed the 5' RACE reads through MiXCR, listing each CDR3 protein once. The repertoire includes a few hundred thousand distinct CDR3 sequences, approximately 10% of them detected once, and around 2.9% sits in the top ten. On this clonotype itself: As yet, its antigen is unknown.

Trimming cost V 8 bases and J 7 bases; bases outside gene matches: 8. The CDR3 consists of 13 residues. The source of this sequence is a man younger than 30 who had mild COVID-19 (a few samples of this study predate the infection). Cell type and time point are not known. Sequenced sample: PBMCs or a T cell subset sorted from them (not recorded which). The rearrangement uses TRBV12-3 or TRBV12-4 and TRBJ2-1, with 7 bases lining up with TRBD1. The CDR3 DNA is TGTGCCAGCCAGACGGCAGGGGGAAATGAGCAGTTCTTC. Its protein is CASQTAGGNEQFF.